This record looks at one TCR beta chain sequence and its context. The data were taken from a study of blood T cell repertoires in COVID-19. The V gene's germline CDR1 is LGHDT and CDR2 YNNKEL (reference sequence). CDR3 size: 17 residues. V lost 2 bases to trimming and J lost 8 bases; unmatched junction nucleotides: 11. Method: immunoSEQ multiplex PCR; TCRdb's copy keeps in-frame clones and lacks some. The sample has some 43,000 clones; over 80% are singletons. Sequences were obtained from peripheral blood. This rearrangement joins TRBV3-1 (or the pseudogene TRBV3-2) to TRBJ2-1; 11 bases are a match to TRBD2. The source of this sequence is a human donor in a cohort sampled during active COVID-19. CDR3 region: CASSQPLTSGSYDEQFF. Here the CDR3 DNA reads TGTGCCAGCAGCCAACCCCTCACTAGCGGGAGTTATGATGAGCAGTTCTTC.